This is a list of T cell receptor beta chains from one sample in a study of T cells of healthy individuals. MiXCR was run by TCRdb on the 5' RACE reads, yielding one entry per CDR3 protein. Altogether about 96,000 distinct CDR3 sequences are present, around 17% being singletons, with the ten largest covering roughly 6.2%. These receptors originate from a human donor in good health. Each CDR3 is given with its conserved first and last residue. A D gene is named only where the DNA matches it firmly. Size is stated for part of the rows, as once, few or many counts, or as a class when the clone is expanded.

TGCAGTGCTAGGGGTGGGGGTGCGGAGACCCAGTACTTC	CSARGGGAETQYF	TRBV20-1	-	many	TRBJ2-5
TGTGCCACCAGCAACAACAGGGAGGGACATTCACCCCTCCACTTT	CATSNNREGHSPLHF	TRBV15	-	many	TRBJ1-6
TGTGCCAGCAGTCCAGGACAGCTACAAGAGACCCAGTACTTC	CASSPGQLQETQYF	TRBV28	-	many	TRBJ2-5
TGCGCCAGCAGCCAAGACCCCGGGAATAGGGCCGAGCAGTACTTC	CASSQDPGNRAEQYF	TRBV4-3	-	-	TRBJ2-7
TGTGCCAGCAGCTTCGGAGGATCCGGGGCCAACGTCCTGACTTTC	CASSFGGSGANVLTF	TRBV7-3	-	-	TRBJ2-6
TGCAGCGTTGAGCGGAAAAACACTGAAGCTTTCTTT	CSVERKNTEAFF	TRBV29-1	-	-	TRBJ1-1
TGTGCCAGCAGTTACGGCCTAGTAAAGTTCTTC	CASSYGLVKFF	TRBV6-2/TRBV6-3	-	-	TRBJ2-1
TGTGCCAGCAGCCAATTGTCCGGGGAGCTGTTTTTT	CASSQLSGELFF	TRBV3-1	-	many	TRBJ2-2
TGCGCCAGCAGCCAAGATCCTACCAGGACGAACACTGAAGCTTTCTTT	CASSQDPTRTNTEAFF	TRBV4-1	-	many	TRBJ1-1
TGTGCCAGCAGCGATCCCGGACTAGCGGGAGCCCATAGCTCCTACAATGAGCAGTTCTTC	CASSDPGLAGAHSSYNEQFF	TRBV6-6	TRBD2	-	TRBJ2-1
TGTGCCAGTTCTTCAGCGGGTTCCTCCTACGAGCAGTACTTC	CASSSAGSSYEQYF	TRBV2	-	-	TRBJ2-7
TGTGCCAGCAGGGGCAGTTCAACCGGGGAGCTGTTTTTT	CASRGSSTGELFF	TRBV28	-	many	TRBJ2-2